This T cell receptor beta chain originates from a study of T cells in Graves' hyperthyroidism and ophthalmopathy. Amplified regions were TCR beta CDR3 sequences from RNA transcripts. The study used the HTBI primer set for a first-round RT-PCR of the TCR CDR3. TCRdb reprocessed the multiplex PCR reads with MiXCR, giving one entry per CDR3 protein. The table records some 570,000 distinct CDR3 sequences, around 14% of them present only once. The germline V and J ends were trimmed by 3 bases and 3 bases, with 9 bases remaining between them. CDR1 and CDR2 (germline): MDHEN, SYDVKM. The CDR3 extends over 13 amino acids. In its sample, this clonotype was seen many times.

The sequencing input was blood. The TCR originated in a woman in her late teens or twenties with Graves' ophthalmopathy. The chain uses TRBV28 and TRBJ2-7; D remains unclear. The CDR3 DNA is TGTGCCAGCAGTTTTGCCCCGGGCTACGAGCAGTACTTC. Amino acid sequence: CASSFAPGYEQYF.